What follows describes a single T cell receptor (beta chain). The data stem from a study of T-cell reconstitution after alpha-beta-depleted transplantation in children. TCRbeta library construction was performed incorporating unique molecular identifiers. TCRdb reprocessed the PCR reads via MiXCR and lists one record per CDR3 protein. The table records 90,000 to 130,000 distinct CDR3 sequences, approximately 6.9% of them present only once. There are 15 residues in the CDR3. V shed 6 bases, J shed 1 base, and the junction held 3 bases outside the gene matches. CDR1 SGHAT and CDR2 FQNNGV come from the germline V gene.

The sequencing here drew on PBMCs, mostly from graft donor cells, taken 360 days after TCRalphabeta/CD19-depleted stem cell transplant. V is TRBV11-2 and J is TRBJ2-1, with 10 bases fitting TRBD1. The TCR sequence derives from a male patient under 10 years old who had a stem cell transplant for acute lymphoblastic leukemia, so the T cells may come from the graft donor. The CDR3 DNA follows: TGTGCCAGCAGGGTGGGACAGGGGTCCTACAATGAGCAGTTCTTC. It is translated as CASRVGQGSYNEQFF.